This TCR beta chain was captured in a study of blood T cell repertoires in COVID-19. Looking at the study overall: Samples of COVID-19 (acute and convalescent) were obtained from the United States, Italy and Spain. PBMCs, B-cell-depleted T cells, or T cells were the source of the cDNA or gDNA that made up the material.

Original processing methods: The assay estimated nucleated cells by amplifying reference gene primers. The data were produced by immunoSEQ multiplex PCR, yet TCRdb's version contains in-frame clones alone and is incomplete. That table furnishes V, J and clone size, whereas the DNA furnished D and trimming. The sample includes approximately 140,000 clones, over 75% of them seen just once. Trimming cost V 9 bases and J 2 bases, with 17 bases left between them. The CDR3 contains 14 residues. From germline, CDR1 is MNHEY and CDR2 SVGAGI. The rearrangement uses TRBV6-5 and TRBJ2-7, with a possible D match to TRBD2 (5 bases). The sample comprised peripheral blood. This TCR derives from a man aged 65 to 79 with active COVID-19. The CDR3 region is CASSGPGETYEQYF. CDR3 bases: TGTGCCAGTTCCGGGCCCGGGGAGACCTACGAGCAGTACTTC.